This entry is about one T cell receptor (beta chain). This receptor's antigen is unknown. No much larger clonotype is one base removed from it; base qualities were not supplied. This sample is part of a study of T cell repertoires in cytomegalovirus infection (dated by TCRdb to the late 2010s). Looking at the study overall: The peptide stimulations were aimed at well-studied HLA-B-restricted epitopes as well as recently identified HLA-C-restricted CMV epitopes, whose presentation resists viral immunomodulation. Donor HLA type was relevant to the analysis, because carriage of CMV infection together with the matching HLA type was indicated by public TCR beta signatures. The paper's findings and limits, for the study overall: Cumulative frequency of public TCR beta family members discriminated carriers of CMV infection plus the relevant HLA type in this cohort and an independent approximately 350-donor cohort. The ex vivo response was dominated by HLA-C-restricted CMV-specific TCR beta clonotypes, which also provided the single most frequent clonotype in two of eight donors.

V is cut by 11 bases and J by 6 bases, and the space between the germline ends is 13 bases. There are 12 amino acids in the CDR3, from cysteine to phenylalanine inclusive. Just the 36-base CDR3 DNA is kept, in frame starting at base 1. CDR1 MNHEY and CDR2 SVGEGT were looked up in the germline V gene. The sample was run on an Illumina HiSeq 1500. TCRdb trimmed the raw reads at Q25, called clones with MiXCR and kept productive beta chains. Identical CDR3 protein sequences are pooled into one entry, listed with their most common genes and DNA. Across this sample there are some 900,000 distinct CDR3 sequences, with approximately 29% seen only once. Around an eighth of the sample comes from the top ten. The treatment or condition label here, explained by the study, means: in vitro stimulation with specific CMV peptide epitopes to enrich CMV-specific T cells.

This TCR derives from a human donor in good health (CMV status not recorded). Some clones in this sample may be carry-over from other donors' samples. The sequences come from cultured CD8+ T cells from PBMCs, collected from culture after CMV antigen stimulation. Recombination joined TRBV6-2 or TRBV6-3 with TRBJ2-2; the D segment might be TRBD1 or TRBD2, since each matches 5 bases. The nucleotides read TGTGCCTCCGATGGGGGTGCCGGGGAGCTGTTTTTT. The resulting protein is CASDGGAGELFF.